Presented here are 31 T cell receptor beta chains from one specimen sequenced in a study of siplizumab effects on memory and regulatory T cells. Only in-frame clones appear in the TCRdb table, and some are missing; sequencing was by immunoSEQ multiplex PCR. The table records approximately 110,000 clones, 92% of them present only once. The sequencing input was Tregs sorted from blood. The source of these receptors is a human donor in good health.

V usage is TRBV9 and J usage is TRBJ2-7; D is ambiguous. The germline CDR1 and CDR2 sequences are SGDLS and YYNGEE. The CDR3 is 14 amino acids. Between the trimmed V and J ends, which lost 0 bases and 0 bases, there was a span of 7 bases. Here the CDR3 DNA reads TGTGCCAGCAGCGTAGCTCGGAGCTCCTACGAGCAGTACTTC. It yields the protein CASSVARSSYEQYF.

V gene TRBV6-5 combines with J gene TRBJ2-1; D unclear. The CDR3 extends over 13 amino acids. V was trimmed by 0 bases and J by 3 bases, leaving 3 bases between them. The germline gives CDR1 MNHEY, CDR2 SVGAGI. CDR3 coding DNA: TGTGCCAGCAGTTACTCCTACTACAATGAGCAGTTCTTC. It translates to CASSYSYYNEQFF.

A few counts support this clone. Other DNA sequences from this sample encode an identical CDR3 as well. V is TRBV7-2 and J is TRBJ2-7; D not resolved. The germline V and J ends were trimmed by 5 bases and 3 bases, with 5 bases remaining between them. The V gene's germline CDR1 is SGHTA and CDR2 FQGNSA. This CDR3 has 11 amino acids. The DNA of the CDR3 is TGTGCCAGCAGCCCTCGCTACGAGCAGTACTTC. It codes for CASSPRYEQYF.

Only one count was recorded for this clone. The chain combines TRBV29-1 with TRBJ2-5, with D perhaps TRBD2 (5 bases). With 5 bases removed from V and 4 bases from J, the gap between germline ends came to 11 bases. The CDR3 length is 12 residues. From germline, CDR1 is SQVTM and CDR2 ANQGSEA. The CDR3, as DNA: TGCAGCGTTACTGCGGCGGGAGAGACCCAGTACTTC. As protein: CSVTAAGETQYF. The variable domain in full, with the rest retrieved from reference TRBV29-1 and TRBJ2-5, is SAVISQKPSRDICQRGTSLTIQCQVDSQVTMMFWYRQQPGQSLTLIATANQGSEATYESGFVIDKFPISRPNLTFSTLTVSNMSPEDSSIYLCSVTAAGETQYFGPGTRLLVL.

The rearrangement links TRBV9 to TRBJ2-3; 8 bases map to TRBD2. The CDR3 has 19 amino acids. Losses at the gene ends were 4 bases for V and 2 bases for J; bases not matched to a gene: 18. Germline CDR1 SGDLS, CDR2 YYNGEE. The CDR3 reads CASSPTGREARGNTDTQYF. The DNA for the CDR3 is TGTGCCAGCAGCCCCACCGGGCGGGAGGCCCGGGGGAACACAGATACGCAGTATTTT.

V and J are TRBV5-1 and TRBJ2-1; 8 bases are shared with TRBD2. The CDR3 is 14 residues long. V shed 4 bases and J 4 bases; nucleotides not matched to a gene: 4. The V gene's germline CDR1 is SGHRS and CDR2 YFSETQ. CDR3 region: CASSQTSGYNEQFF. In DNA, the CDR3 is TGCGCCAGCAGCCAAACTAGCGGATACAATGAGCAGTTCTTC.

This clone was counted once. The chain uses TRBV10-3 and TRBJ2-2; 14 bases are shared with TRBD2. Germline CDR1 is ENHRY and CDR2 is SYGVKD. V was clipped by 7 bases and J by 7 bases; unmatched bases: 2. The CDR3 totals 14 residues. The CDR3, as DNA: TGTGCCATCAAGGGACTAGCGGGGGACGGGGAGCTGTTTTTT. It encodes CAIKGLAGDGELFF.

This clone was picked up a small number of times. This sequence joins TRBV2 and TRBJ1-5, with a weak D call TRBD1 (5 bases). The CDR3 has 14 residues. CDR1 is SNHLY, CDR2 FYNNEI, per germline. Deletions cut 3 bases from V and 3 bases from J, with 9 bases between. Here the CDR3 reads CASSERGDNQPQHF. CDR3 coding DNA: TGTGCCAGCAGTGAGCGGGGCGACAATCAGCCCCAGCATTTT.

This chain links TRBV6-6 with TRBJ2-7; TRBD1 might be the D (6 bases). V lost 0 bases to trimming and J lost 3 bases, with 12 bases between them. CDR1 is MNHNY and CDR2 is SVGAGI in the germline V gene (reference sequence). This CDR3 has 15 residues. This chain's CDR3 is CASSYSATGLYEQYF. The CDR3 DNA sequence: TGTGCCAGCAGTTACTCGGCGACAGGACTCTACGAGCAGTACTTC.

J is TRBJ1-3 and V is TRBV19; D not resolved. This CDR3 comprises 14 residues. Germline CDR1 reads LNHDA; CDR2 reads SQIVND (reference sequence). The V and J ends lost 2 bases and 3 bases respectively, with 8 bases between them. The CDR3 nucleotides read TGTGCCAGTAGTATAAATCGGCTTGGAAACACCATATATTTT. Protein product: CASSINRLGNTIYF.

V gene TRBV6-6 combines with J gene TRBJ1-2; D uncertain. V shed 10 bases and J shed 3 bases, with 18 bases lying between them. CDR1 and CDR2 (germline): MNHNY, SVGAGI (reference sequence). This CDR3 comprises 14 residues. CDR3 amino acids: CATHASGSDYGYTF. The CDR3 DNA reads as TGTGCCACCCATGCCTCCGGATCTGACTATGGCTACACCTTC.

This clone was recorded only once. The chain employs TRBV5-6 and TRBJ2-4; D is possibly TRBD1 (6 bases). V lost 1 base to trimming and J lost 2 bases, with 7 bases between them. The CDR3 length is 14 residues. CDR1 and CDR2 from the germline V gene are SGHDT and YYEEEE. The chain's CDR3 is CASSLTGTKNIQYF. CDR3 coding DNA: TGTGCCAGCAGCTTGACAGGGACCAAAAACATTCAGTACTTC.

The genes are TRBV6-1 and TRBJ2-1, with unresolved D. This CDR3 region has 12 residues. From germline, CDR1 is MNHNS and CDR2 SASEGT. V lost 5 bases to trimming and J lost 6 bases, with 8 bases between them. CDR3 loop: CASSPLGNEQFF. The CDR3 coding sequence is TGTGCCAGCAGTCCTTTGGGCAATGAGCAGTTCTTC.

The V gene is TRBV7-9, the J gene TRBJ1-1; tentative D call: TRBD1 (6 bases). CDR1 is SEHNR, CDR2 FQNEAQ, per germline (reference sequence). This CDR3 is 13 amino acids long. With 6 bases removed from V and 8 bases from J, the gap between germline ends came to 16 bases. The CDR3 nucleotides are TGTGCCAGCAGTGGGGAGGACAGAACAGAAGCTTTCTTT. Its protein product is CASSGEDRTEAFF.

J is TRBJ1-1 and V is TRBV29-1; the D gene is possibly TRBD1 (5 bases). Looked up from germline, CDR1 is SQVTM and CDR2 is ANQGSEA. This CDR3 is 11 amino acids long. Trimming took off 4 bases at V and 5 bases at J, with 8 bases between the two ends. CDR3 region: CSVGGGTEAFF. CDR3 sequence (DNA): TGCAGCGTTGGGGGGGGGACTGAAGCTTTCTTT.

The chain recombines TRBV6-6 with TRBJ2-7; D is undetermined. The germline V gene encodes CDR1 MNHNY and CDR2 SVGAGI (reference sequence). CDR3 length: 16 amino acids. The ends were cut back, 4 bases at V and 0 bases at J, with 16 bases in the middle. This CDR3 reads CASSSAGSLLSYEQYF. The DNA for the CDR3 is TGTGCCAGCAGTTCCGCCGGTTCTTTGCTCTCCTACGAGCAGTACTTC.

The chain employs TRBV25-1 and TRBJ2-5; 14 nucleotides match TRBD2. The CDR3 covers 17 residues. CDR1 MGHDK and CDR2 SYGVNS come from the germline V gene. V gave up 8 bases and J gave up 2 bases; unmatched junction bases: 10. CDR3: CASGRLAGGRGQETQYF. CDR3 coding DNA: TGTGCCAGCGGCCGACTAGCGGGGGGGCGGGGGCAAGAGACCCAGTACTTC.

The chain links TRBV5-6 to TRBJ2-7; perhaps TRBD2 as D (5 bases). With 4 bases removed from V and 4 bases from J, the gap between germline ends came to 9 bases. This CDR3 spans 12 amino acids. Per germline, CDR1 SGHDT and CDR2 YYEEEE. In DNA, the CDR3 is TGTGCCAGCAGCCGGACTCTTTACGAGCAGTACTTC. Amino acids: CASSRTLYEQYF.

V usage is TRBV4-1 and J usage is TRBJ2-3; tentatively, D is TRBD2 (6 bases). From germline, CDR1 is MGHRA and CDR2 YSYEKL. This CDR3 is 16 amino acids long. Trimming left V 1 base short and J 0 bases short, with 11 bases between. The CDR3 reads CASSQGLATSTDTQYF. In DNA, the CDR3 is TGCGCCAGCAGCCAAGGTCTAGCGACTAGCACAGATACGCAGTATTTT.

The gene calls are TRBV6-4 and TRBJ1-2; 8 nucleotides match TRBD1. This CDR3 has 15 amino acids. Germline trimming cut 6 bases from V and 5 bases from J; bases unmatched to any gene: 11. Germline V CDR1 and CDR2: MRHNA, SNTAGT. The CDR3 DNA reads as TGTGCCAGCAGCCGAGAACCCGGGACAGGTTATGGCTACACCTTC. Translating it yields CASSREPGTGYGYTF.

In nucleotides, the CDR3 is TGTGCCAGCAGCCTGCATACAGGGAACTATGGCTACACCTTC. It translates to CASSLHTGNYGYTF. This rearrangement joins TRBV5-6 to TRBJ1-2, with TRBD1 as a possible D gene (6 bases). CDR1 is SGHDT, CDR2 YYEEEE, per germline. V lost 4 bases, J lost 2 bases, and 12 bases lay in between. The CDR3 contains 14 residues.

This chain joins TRBV28 and TRBJ1-2; TRBD1 agrees at 7 bases. The CDR3 has 15 residues. V lost 4 bases, J lost 3 bases, and 8 bases stayed unmatched. Looked up from germline, CDR1 is MDHEN and CDR2 is SYDVKM. The CDR3 nucleotides are TGTGCCAGCAGTTCTAAGGGACAGCGACACTATGGCTACACCTTC. Encoded protein: CASSSKGQRHYGYTF.

This chain links TRBV4-1 with TRBJ1-2; 9 nucleotides align to TRBD1. V lost 0 bases and J lost 2; bases outside the gene matches: 16. The CDR3 consists of 20 residues. Per germline, CDR1 MGHRA and CDR2 YSYEKL. Written as DNA, the CDR3 is TGCGCCAGCAGCCAAGAGCCCTCCGGACAGGGGCGACTGTTGAACTATGGCTACACCTTC. As protein: CASSQEPSGQGRLLNYGYTF.

The rearrangement joins TRBV6-1 to TRBJ2-4; 7 bases align to TRBD2. CDR1 and CDR2 (germline): MNHNS, SASEGT. J was trimmed by 8 bases and V by 3 bases; bases with no gene match: 7. This CDR3 is built from 14 residues. The CDR3 loop reads CASSESMGRDIQYF. CDR3 DNA: TGTGCCAGCAGTGAGTCCATGGGGAGGGACATTCAGTACTTC.

The V and J genes are TRBV7-2 and TRBJ1-3; tentative D call: TRBD1 (5 bases). The ends were cut back, 1 base at V and 0 bases at J, with 7 bases in the middle. The germline V gene encodes CDR1 SGHTA and CDR2 FQGNSA. This CDR3 spans 15 amino acids. This CDR3 is CASSLEGYSGNTIYF. As DNA, the CDR3 is TGTGCCAGCAGCTTAGAGGGGTACTCTGGAAACACCATATATTTT.

V gene TRBV5-1 combines with J gene TRBJ2-5; 8 nucleotides line up with TRBD2. The DNA end favors TRBJ2-7, so the J call may be wrong. Germline V lookup: CDR1 SGHRS, CDR2 YFSETQ. CDR3 length: 14 amino acids. This CDR3 reads CASSLLAETYEQYF. The CDR3 nucleotides read TGCGCCAGCAGCTTACTAGCGGAGACCTACGAGCAGTACTTC.

This sequence joins TRBV11-2 and TRBJ1-1; D is unresolved. V gave up 5 bases and J gave up 4 bases, with 17 bases separating them. The CDR3 totals 15 residues. CDR1 is SGHAT, CDR2 FQNNGV, per germline. CDR3 protein: CASSGVGGLVTEAFF. The CDR3 DNA reads as TGTGCCAGCAGCGGGGTGGGAGGGCTGGTCACTGAAGCTTTCTTT. The full variable domain, its missing parts supplied by reference TRBV11-2 and TRBJ1-1, is EAGVAQSPRYKIIEKRQSVAFWCNPISGHATLYWYQQILGQGPKLLIQFQNNGVVDDSQLPKDRFSAERLKGVDSTLKIQPAKLEDSAVYLCASSGVGGLVTEAFFGQGTRLTVV.

The rearrangement joins TRBV19 to TRBJ1-4; D call uncertain. The length of the CDR3 is 14 residues. The V end was cut by 1 base, the J end by 10 bases, with 13 bases between. Germline-derived CDR1 and CDR2 are LNHDA and SQIVND (reference sequence). The CDR3 DNA follows: TGTGCCAGTAGTATAGTTTGGGCTTCTGGAAAACTGTTTTTT. This encodes CASSIVWASGKLFF.

This rearrangement joins TRBV29-1 to TRBJ1-1; 11 bases line up with TRBD1. Germline CDR1 reads SQVTM; CDR2 reads ANQGSEA. Trimming at V came to 5 bases and at J to 1 base, leaving 6 bases not matched to a gene. The CDR3 spans 15 residues. CDR3 protein: CSVTGTGGANTEAFF. The CDR3 DNA sequence: TGCAGCGTTACCGGGACAGGGGGAGCGAACACTGAAGCTTTCTTT.

The V gene is TRBV19, the J gene TRBJ1-2; weak D call: TRBD1 (6 bases). The CDR3 is 15 amino acids. In germline, CDR1 is LNHDA, CDR2 SQIVND (reference sequence). V was clipped by 7 bases and J by 5 bases, with 20 bases between them. The CDR3 region has the DNA TGTGCCAGTATCAAAGTGGCAGGGGCGGGATATGGCTACACCTTC. As protein: CASIKVAGAGYGYTF.

This chain links TRBV5-1 with TRBJ2-1; either TRBD1 or TRBD2 may fit D (6 bases each). Germline loops: CDR1 SGHRS, CDR2 YFSETQ. The CDR3 is 15 amino acids. Deletions cut 4 bases from V and 5 bases from J, with 16 bases between. The CDR3 is CASSLPGGPHNEQFF. DNA for the CDR3: TGCGCCAGCAGCCTTCCTGGGGGGCCCCACAATGAGCAGTTCTTC.